A single sample is the source of the 18 T cell receptor beta chains below, sequenced in a study of blood T cell repertoires in COVID-19. Measured with immunoSEQ multiplex PCR; TCRdb has only the in-frame clones, and not every one. The profile covers some 48,000 clones, with 65% to 90% appearing a single time and 2.6% taken by the ten largest. Sequenced: peripheral blood. The receptors derive from a woman of 80 years or more with COVID-19, enrolled during active disease.

The V and J genes are TRBV27 and TRBJ2-2, with TRBD2 as a possible D gene (5 bases). The germline V gene encodes CDR1 MNHEY and CDR2 SMNVEV (reference sequence). V lost 6 bases and J lost 1, with 27 bases in between. The length of the CDR3 is 20 residues. CDR3 protein: CASSLAGRAGLLGNTGELFF. The DNA of the CDR3 is TGTGCCAGCAGCCTAGCCGGCCGCGCCGGTCTACTAGGGAACACCGGGGAGCTGTTTTTT.

This clone appeared once. This rearrangement joins TRBV7-9 to TRBJ2-1; the match to TRBD2 covers 11 bases. The ends lost 1 base at V and 4 bases at J; junction bases unmatched: 6. Germline CDR1 SEHNR, CDR2 FQNEAQ (reference sequence). The CDR3 length is 17 residues. CDR3 region: CASSLGLAGQSYNEQFF. The CDR3 nucleotides read TGTGCCAGCAGCTTAGGACTAGCGGGACAATCATACAATGAGCAGTTCTTC. The full variable domain, in which reference TRBV7-9 and TRBJ2-1 provide the parts outside the CDR3, is DTGVSQNPRHKITKRGQNVTFRCDPISEHNRLYWYRQTLGQGPEFLTYFQNEAQLEKSRLLSDRFSAERPKGSFSTLEIQRTEQGDSAMYLCASSLGLAGQSYNEQFFGPGTRLTVL.

V and J are TRBV3-1 (or the pseudogene TRBV3-2) and TRBJ2-7, with TRBD1 as a possible D gene (6 bases). The V end lost 0 bases, the J end lost 0 bases, and 15 bases lay between the germline ends. The CDR3 totals 17 residues. Germline V lookup: CDR1 LGHDT, CDR2 YNNKEL (reference sequence). CDR3: CASSQDLTGWGSYEQYF. Here the CDR3 DNA reads TGTGCCAGCAGCCAAGATCTGACAGGCTGGGGCTCCTACGAGCAGTACTTC.

This chain connects TRBV18 to TRBJ2-5, with 12 bases lining up with TRBD2. Germline loops: CDR1 KGHSH, CDR2 LQKENI. The V segment lost 3 bases and the J segment 7 bases; nucleotides outside the gene matches: 12. The CDR3 extends over 17 amino acids. CDR3 coding DNA: TGTGCCAGCTCACCTATGGGGACTAGCGGGCCCACGGGGACCCAGTACTTC. Protein product: CASSPMGTSGPTGTQYF.

The chain uses TRBV5-1 and TRBJ2-7; TRBD1 aligns across 7 bases. The ends lost 5 bases at V and 5 bases at J; junction bases unmatched: 10. CDR1 and CDR2 (germline): SGHRS, YFSETQ. The CDR3 consists of 14 residues. CDR3 protein: CASRVKGAFDEQYF. The CDR3 nucleotides are TGCGCCAGCAGAGTGAAGGGGGCTTTCGACGAGCAGTACTTC.

The rearrangement joins TRBV5-1 to TRBJ1-4; TRBD1 matches 10 bases. The junction had 4 bases not matched to a gene; V was cut back by 0 bases and J by 8 bases. This CDR3 has 15 amino acids. Germline values: CDR1 SGHRS, CDR2 YFSETQ. CDR3 bases: TGCGCCAGCAGCTTGGGCTGGACAGGGGGGGAAAAACTGTTTTTT. This encodes CASSLGWTGGEKLFF.

The DNA for the CDR3 is TGTGCCAGCCATTGGCCAGCGGGGGGGCCAGATACGCAGTATTTT. Its translation is CASHWPAGGPDTQYF. The rearrangement joins TRBV7-9 to TRBJ2-3; 10 bases are shared with TRBD2. This CDR3 contains 15 residues. Losses at the gene ends were 8 bases for V and 4 bases for J; bases not matched to a gene: 9. CDR1 and CDR2 from the germline V gene are SEHNR and FQNEAQ (reference sequence). Drawing the rest from reference TRBV7-9 and TRBJ2-3, the complete variable domain is DTGVSQNPRHKITKRGQNVTFRCDPISEHNRLYWYRQTLGQGPEFLTYFQNEAQLEKSRLLSDRFSAERPKGSFSTLEIQRTEQGDSAMYLCASHWPAGGPDTQYFGPGTRLTVL.

The chain recombines TRBV7-2 with TRBJ2-1, with TRBD1 identical over 11 bases. The germline gives CDR1 SGHTA, CDR2 FQGNSA. This CDR3 spans 17 amino acids. The V segment lost 5 bases and the J segment 8 bases; nucleotides outside the gene matches: 14. In DNA form, the CDR3 reads TGTGCCAGCAGCCCCCTTGTGTGGACAGGGGGCATCCATGAGCAGTTCTTC. Translating it yields CASSPLVWTGGIHEQFF.

V gene TRBV11-2 combines with J gene TRBJ1-1; D gene unclear. Germline V gene data show CDR1 as SGHAT and CDR2 as FQNNGV. The CDR3 has 12 amino acids. V lost 2 bases and J 11 bases, leaving 12 bases between the germline ends. CDR3 sequence reads: CASSLWRVEAFF. CDR3 nucleotide sequence: TGTGCCAGCAGCTTATGGCGGGTTGAGGCTTTCTTT.

CDR3 loop: CASSYPPGLMNTEAFF. Here the CDR3 DNA reads TGTGCCAGCAGCTACCCCCCAGGACTGATGAACACTGAAGCTTTCTTT. The chain links TRBV7-9 to TRBJ1-1; D gene uncertain. Germline CDR1 SEHNR, CDR2 FQNEAQ (reference sequence). The length of the CDR3 is 16 residues. V shed 4 bases and J shed 0 bases, with 15 bases lying between them.

The V and J genes are TRBV7-9 and TRBJ2-7; 8 bases match TRBD1. From germline, CDR1 is SEHNR and CDR2 FQNEAQ (reference sequence). This CDR3 contains 16 residues. The V segment lost 3 bases and the J segment 0 bases; nucleotides outside the gene matches: 7. The CDR3 loop is CASSLGTGGDSYEQYF. DNA for the CDR3: TGTGCCAGCAGCTTGGGCACAGGGGGAGACTCCTACGAGCAGTACTTC. Looking up the rest from reference TRBV7-9 and TRBJ2-7 gives the full variable domain: DTGVSQNPRHKITKRGQNVTFRCDPISEHNRLYWYRQTLGQGPEFLTYFQNEAQLEKSRLLSDRFSAERPKGSFSTLEIQRTEQGDSAMYLCASSLGTGGDSYEQYFGPGTRLTVT.

This clone was seen once. The chain links TRBV7-3 to TRBJ2-3; D uncertain. The length of the CDR3 is 12 residues. V was trimmed by 4 bases and J by 0 bases, leaving 2 bases between them. Germline lookup yields CDR1 SGHTA and CDR2 FQGTGA. CDR3 protein: CASSSSTDTQYF. The CDR3 bases are TGTGCCAGCAGCTCTAGCACAGATACGCAGTATTTT. The whole variable domain, filled in from reference TRBV7-3 and TRBJ2-3, reads GAGVSQTPSNKVTEKGKYVELRCDPISGHTALYWYRQSLGQGPEFLIYFQGTGAADDSGLPNDRFFAVRPEGSVSTLKIQRTERGDSAVYLCASSSSTDTQYFGPGTRLTVL.

In this sample, this clone turned up once. The J gene is TRBJ1-3, the V gene TRBV29-1; D remains unclear. V was shortened by 6 bases and J by 2 bases, with 5 bases between the two germline ends. This CDR3 has 11 amino acids. CDR1 SQVTM and CDR2 ANQGSEA come from the germline V gene. The CDR3 loop is CSVRAGNTIYF. The CDR3 DNA follows: TGCAGCGTGAGGGCTGGAAACACCATATATTTT.

The chain employs TRBV5-1 and TRBJ1-2; tentative D call: TRBD1 (5 bases). V dropped 4 bases and J dropped 4 bases, with 8 bases sitting between them. The germline CDR1 and CDR2 sequences are SGHRS and YFSETQ. This CDR3 region has 12 residues. CDR3 loop: CASSKDTYGYTF. The CDR3 coding sequence is TGCGCCAGCAGCAAGGACACCTATGGCTACACCTTC.

This clone came up once. The chain carries TRBV20-1 and TRBJ2-1, with 9 bases matching TRBD2. CDR1 and CDR2 from the germline V gene are DFQATT and SNEGSKA (reference sequence). V lost 3 bases to trimming and J lost 0 bases; unmatched junction nucleotides: 12. The CDR3 consists of 18 residues. Here the CDR3 reads CSASGLAGFISSYNEQFF. Here the CDR3 DNA reads TGCAGTGCTAGTGGTCTAGCGGGATTCATAAGCTCCTACAATGAGCAGTTCTTC.

The rearrangement uses TRBV28 and TRBJ2-6; 7 nucleotides align to TRBD1. J lost 2 bases, V lost 5 bases, and 3 bases had no gene match. The length of the CDR3 is 15 residues. Germline CDR1 reads MDHEN; CDR2 reads SYDVKM. The CDR3 coding sequence is TGTGCCAGCAGTCCTACAGGGGCTGGGGCCAACGTCCTGACTTTC. The encoded protein is CASSPTGAGANVLTF.

V gene TRBV7-2 combines with J gene TRBJ2-7; no clear D. Trimming removed 0 bases from V and 0 bases from J, with 6 bases in between. The CDR3 runs 14 residues. Germline V gene lookup returns CDR1 SGHTA and CDR2 FQGNSA. The DNA of the CDR3 is TGTGCCAGCAGCTTAGCGGAGACCTCCTACGAGCAGTACTTC. Residues: CASSLAETSYEQYF.

The V call is TRBV28, the J call TRBJ1-2; 8 bases agree with TRBD1. Germline values: CDR1 MDHEN, CDR2 SYDVKM. This CDR3 has 13 residues. Trimming removed 5 bases from V and 8 bases from J; junction bases left unmatched: 7. CDR3 bases: TGTGCCAGCAGTGTAACCGCAGGGGGCGGCTACACCTTC. Translating gives CASSVTAGGGYTF.